The source of this T cell receptor beta chain is a study of radiation and T cells in renal cell carcinoma. Indicated time point: blood 2 weeks post-SBRT. Indicated treatment: 15 Gy SBRT to primary tumor, nephrectomy 4 weeks later. The CDR3 totals 13 residues. The J segment lost 3 bases and the V segment lost 9 bases, leaving 4 bases of the junction unmatched. Per germline, CDR1 LNHDA and CDR2 SQIVND (reference sequence). Clones were read by immunoSEQ multiplex PCR, and TCRdb kept only the in-frame ones, dropping some. The sample carries roughly 140,000 clones, around 90% recorded once. The input for sequencing was blood, taken from a patient whose treatment included radiotherapy and nephrectomy. The source is a woman aged 45-59 years with renal cell carcinoma. This chain uses TRBV19 with TRBJ1-2, with 10 bases lining up with TRBD1. The CDR3 loop reads CASMDRGDYGYTF. DNA of the CDR3: TGTGCCAGCATGGACAGGGGGGACTATGGCTACACCTTC.